This T cell receptor beta chain was sequenced in a study of brain T cells in children with intractable seizures. Study observations and caveats: HCMV serostatus was not known, and viral specificity came from CDR3 similarity only. Absence of clones before surgery may stem from lower sequencing depth.

The protocol was immunoSEQ multiplex PCR, while the TCRdb copy is restricted to in-frame clones and leaves out a portion. The sample gives approximately 330,000 clones, over 90% of which show up once; 5.7% is in the top ten. The time point denotes: blood from clinic visit 5 months post-surgery; TSC patient then seizure free. Remarks on this clone: The antigen is not known.

The clonotype originates from a boy younger than two with tuberous sclerosis and intractable seizures. Sequencing used peripheral blood, obtained about 5 months after surgery.

CDR3 in amino acids: CASSPSGQGMDEQFF. The CDR3 bases are TGTGCCAGCAGTCCCTCCGGACAGGGTATGGATGAGCAGTTCTTC. The J gene is TRBJ2-1, the V gene TRBV7-9; 8 nucleotides line up with TRBD1. The CDR3 covers 15 residues. J gave up 8 bases and V 6 bases, and 12 bases lay outside the gene matches. Germline lookup yields CDR1 SEHNR and CDR2 FQNEAQ (reference sequence).